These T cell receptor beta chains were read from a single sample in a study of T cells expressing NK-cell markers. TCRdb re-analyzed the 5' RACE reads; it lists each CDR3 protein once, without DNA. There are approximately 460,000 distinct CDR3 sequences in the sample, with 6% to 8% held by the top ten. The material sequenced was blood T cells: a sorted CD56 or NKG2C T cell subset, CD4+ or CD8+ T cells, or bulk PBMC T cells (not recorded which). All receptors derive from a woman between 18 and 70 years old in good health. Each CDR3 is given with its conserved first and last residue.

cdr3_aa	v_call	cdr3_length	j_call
CASSEWTGVYNEQFF	TRBV6-1	15	TRBJ2-1
CSGELAGVADTQYF	TRBV29-1	14	TRBJ2-3
CASSTSWENIQYF	TRBV5-1	13	TRBJ2-4
CSAHDRHEAFF	TRBV20-1	11	TRBJ1-1
CASSLEAGGSSDTQYF	TRBV5-1	16	TRBJ2-3
CASSQLAGGKETQYF	TRBV4-1	15	TRBJ2-5
CASSEALQVLTGGMNTEAFF	TRBV2	20	TRBJ1-1
CSARVVGSSGVGQPQHF	TRBV20-1	17	TRBJ1-5
CASSYSLAGLTYEQYF	TRBV6-5	16	TRBJ2-7
CASSLRGLNEQYF	TRBV19	13	TRBJ2-7
CAWSGPSGNRPYNEQFF	TRBV30	17	TRBJ2-1
CASSQDGSYNSPLHF	TRBV4-3	15	TRBJ1-6
CAWSVQGADTQYF	TRBV30	13	TRBJ2-3
CASSLAGTNSPLHF	TRBV7-6	14	TRBJ1-6
CAWRDKTGELEKLFF	TRBV30	15	TRBJ1-4
CASSFRPGQGPYGYTF	TRBV28	16	TRBJ1-2
CASSQADRGIANEKLFF	TRBV4-3	17	TRBJ1-4
CASAHGTDTEAFF	TRBV27	13	TRBJ1-1
CASSPGQAFYQPQHF	TRBV6-2/TRBV6-3	15	TRBJ1-5
CASSFLADTDTQYF	TRBV7-9	14	TRBJ2-3
CASSRGPIPIYNEQFF	TRBV5-1	16	TRBJ2-1
CASQGLERETQYF	TRBV18	13	TRBJ2-5